This T cell receptor beta chain is from a study of T cell responses to AZD1222 COVID-19 vaccine. Some clones are missing from TCRdb's copy, which holds only in-frame ones; the method was immunoSEQ multiplex PCR. The sample lists around 120,000 clones; roughly 90% were seen once. Germline-derived CDR1 and CDR2 are SEHNR and FQNEAQ (reference sequence). Trimming removed 0 bases at V and 5 bases at J, with 8 bases between. The CDR3 loop spans 14 amino acids. This specimen consisted of peripheral blood, obtained 28 days after the second AZD1222 dose. The clonotype was recovered from an adult who received the AZD1222 COVID-19 vaccine. The chain employs TRBV7-9 and TRBJ2-1; D is unclear. The CDR3 DNA is TGTGCCAGCAGCTTAGCGCTGGCCAACAATGAGCAGTTCTTC. Amino acids: CASSLALANNEQFF.